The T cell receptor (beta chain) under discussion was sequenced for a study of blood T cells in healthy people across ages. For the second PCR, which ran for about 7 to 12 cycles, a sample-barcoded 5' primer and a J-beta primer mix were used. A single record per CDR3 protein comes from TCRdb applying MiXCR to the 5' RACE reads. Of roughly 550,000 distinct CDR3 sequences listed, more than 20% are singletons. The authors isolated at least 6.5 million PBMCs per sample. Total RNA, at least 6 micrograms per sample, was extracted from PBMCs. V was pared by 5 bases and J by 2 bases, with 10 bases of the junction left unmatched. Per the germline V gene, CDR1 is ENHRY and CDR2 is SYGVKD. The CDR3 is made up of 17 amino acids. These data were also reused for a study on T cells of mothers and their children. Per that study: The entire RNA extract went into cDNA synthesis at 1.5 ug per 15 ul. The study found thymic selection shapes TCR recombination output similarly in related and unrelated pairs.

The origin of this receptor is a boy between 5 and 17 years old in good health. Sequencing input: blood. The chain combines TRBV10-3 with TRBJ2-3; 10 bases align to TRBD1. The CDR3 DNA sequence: TGTGCCATCAGTTCGGTTTCCGGGACAGGGGCCACAGATACGCAGTATTTT. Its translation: CAISSVSGTGATDTQYF.